Shown below are 7 T cell receptor beta chains from a single sample sequenced in a study of blood T cells in healthy people across ages. A second 7 to 11 cycle PCR used barcoded and J-beta primers. TCRdb passed the 5' RACE reads through MiXCR, listing each CDR3 protein once. Of 730,000 or so distinct CDR3 sequences in the sample, approximately 43% were seen once. The sample taken for sequencing was blood. All receptors derive from a woman in her sixties in good health.

This clonotype was seen more than once but under ten times. V usage is TRBV21-1 and J usage is TRBJ1-6; the table's D call TRBD1 went unverified against the DNA. TRBV21-1 is classified as a pseudogene. The CDR3 consists of 16 residues. The CDR3 DNA reads TGTGCCAGCAGCGAAACGAGAGGACAGGCTCTTTCACCCCTCCACTTT. Encoded protein: CASSETRGQALSPLHF.

V usage is TRBV27 and J usage is TRBJ2-3, with 9 bases aligning to TRBD2. With 6 bases clipped from V and 5 bases from J, the junction kept 15 bases outside the gene matches. Germline lookup yields CDR1 MNHEY and CDR2 SMNVEV (reference sequence). The CDR3 sequence is 17 residues long. For the CDR3, the DNA is TGTGCCAGCAGATTGCTTTCGGGGGCTAGCGGGAAAGATACGCAGTATTTT. Its translation: CASRLLSGASGKDTQYF.

This chain links TRBV7-6 with TRBJ2-1, with D perhaps TRBD1 (5 bases). This CDR3 has 14 amino acids. The V and J ends lost 1 base and 9 bases respectively, with 13 bases between them. Looked up from germline, CDR1 is SGHVS and CDR2 is FNYEAQ. The CDR3 nucleotides read TGTGCCAGCAGCTTAGGGACACCAGGCGGTGAGCAGTTCTTC. It is translated as CASSLGTPGGEQFF.

This chain uses TRBV12-3 or TRBV12-4 with TRBJ2-5, with D unresolved. The DNA end is a closer match to TRBJ2-7, so the J assignment may be wrong. This CDR3 is built from 15 residues. CDR3 region: CASSPAWETPYEQYF. CDR3 bases: TGTGCCAGCAGTCCGGCCTGGGAAACCCCCTACGAGCAGTACTTC.

This clonotype was counted a few times. The J gene is TRBJ2-1, the V gene TRBV4-2, with D perhaps matching TRBD2 (6 bases). Trimming left V 5 bases short and J 7 bases short, with 9 bases between. Germline-derived CDR1 and CDR2 are LGHNA and YNFKEQ. The CDR3 length is 12 residues. CDR3 sequence (DNA): TGTGCCAGCAGCGGACGGGAGAATGAGCAGTTCTTC. Its translation: CASSGRENEQFF.

The rearrangement uses TRBV7-2 and TRBJ2-5; D gene unclear. The DNA end is a closer match to TRBJ2-7, so the J assignment may be wrong. This CDR3 is 15 amino acids long. Per germline, CDR1 SGHTA and CDR2 FQGNSA. In DNA form, the CDR3 reads TGTGCCAGCAGCTTAGGTGTCGGGCTCCAGTACGAGCAGTACTTC. Amino acids: CASSLGVGLQYEQYF.

The J gene is TRBJ2-1, the V gene TRBV20-1; D assignment may be TRBD1 or TRBD2 (5 bases each). The CDR3 loop spans 11 amino acids. The germline V gene encodes CDR1 DFQATT and CDR2 SNEGSKA (reference sequence). This CDR3 reads CSSTGTPIQFF. In DNA, the CDR3 is TGCAGCTCAACCGGGACCCCCATACAGTTCTTC.